This T cell receptor (beta chain) was recovered during a study of Graves' ophthalmopathy and Graves' hyperthyroidism (dated by TCRdb to 2016 to 2019). For the wider study: Peripheral blood was collected at initial diagnosis, before any treatment. The study used signatures of the TCR beta repertoire to tell Graves' ophthalmopathy apart from Graves' hyperthyroidism and to predict which patients would progress to ophthalmopathy. In total, 120 to 150 blood samples were TCR-sequenced: 43 ophthalmopathy, about 75 hyperthyroidism and about 17 hyperthyroidism-to-ophthalmopathy patients. To explore V-J signatures that separate ophthalmopathy from hyperthyroidism, a discovery set of about 98 patients was enrolled, consisting of under 50 with ophthalmopathy and 57 with stable hyperthyroidism. The independent validation cohort included under 20 hyperthyroidism patients plus 17 patients who later progressed from hyperthyroidism to ophthalmopathy. T-cell repertoires of thyroid tissue and blood were compared in over 5 hyperthyroidism patients. After sampling, hyperthyroidism patients received methimazole starting at 30 mg daily, and ophthalmopathy patients received high-dose intravenous methylprednisolone. The 85 to 100 discovery patients were divided at random into training and test sets in a 7:3 ratio.

For repertoire sequencing, the TCR beta CDR3 regions were amplified from RNA transcripts. HTBI primers and the Qiagen OneStep RT-PCR kit were used in a first-round RT-PCR, which was followed by a second-round multiplex PCR, size selection and purification. Libraries were sequenced on an Illumina HiSeq2000 using paired-end 100 bp reads. The original pipeline was this. SOAPnuke was used to process the reads, removing any read that contained adapters or uncalled bases, had a mean Phred below 15, or lacked an exact match to the constant primer or identifier. COPE v1.2.5 was used to merge high-quality paired reads. Each unique nucleotide sequence was treated as a clonotype, and MiTCR v1.1 was used to align the clonotypes to the IMGT TRB V, D and J references. The analysis was limited to V-J combinations with a frequency above 0.0001, which together covered roughly 99% of repertoires. For each V-J combination, a TCR clonal expansion and chaos score was defined as F50 clonal expansion divided by the chaos observed in the TCRdist matrix. Welch's t-statistics and random forest were used to narrow the features down to approximately twelve V-J combinations, which were then fed into a naive Bayes classifier. The Morisita-Horn index was used to measure how similar the thyroid and blood repertoires were. TCRdb's own reprocessing of the public reads used fastp at Q25 and MiXCR and kept productive beta chains. Merged by CDR3 protein, the rows form single entries marked with the most common genes and DNA. None of the V and J calls come from the authors' own analysis; TCRdb made them. The sample table shows almost 400,000 distinct CDR3 sequences, and roughly 18% are seen once. In total, the top ten clones hold 1.6% of the sample.

Beyond this particular receptor, the publication reports: Sample size was not predetermined statistically, and investigators were not blinded to group allocation. In validation, the model predicted ophthalmopathy progression with nearly 71% sensitivity and 72.22% specificity; 12 predicted patients were CT-confirmed with GO in a median of approximately six months. In cross-validation, the 13-signature model distinguished ophthalmopathy from stable hyperthyroidism with nearly 90% sensitivity and about 81% specificity, while in the test set the corresponding values were around 79% and 71%. Most expanded thyroid clonotypes with a frequency above 0.001 also appeared in blood, which suggests that blood repertoires may reflect the immune response in the thyroid.

Taken from the germline V gene, the CDR1 and CDR2 loops are SGHTA and FQGNSA. From its cysteine to its phenylalanine, the CDR3 spans 12 amino acids. CDR3 DNA only is kept here, 36 bases in frame from base 1. V is pared back by 4 bases and J by 9 bases, with 10 bases lying between the germline termini. Ophthalmopathy patients had moderately to severely active disease, Clinical Activity Score of at least 3, NOSPECS grade of at least 4, and disease duration under 3 months. Patients were excluded if they had other autoimmune diseases, uncontrolled infections, pregnancy or lactation. Clinical symptoms, serum thyroxine, TRAb, thyroid ultrasound and orbital computed tomography were used for diagnosis. PBMCs were isolated from 7.5 to 10 ml of fresh peripheral blood by Ficoll-Paque density gradient centrifugation. Trizol reagent was used to extract the total RNA, and its quality was then checked on an Agilent 2100 Bioanalyzer.

This clonotype has ten or more counts. The specificity of this receptor is unknown. No per-base quality is available; no much larger clone lies one base away. This clonotype was sampled from a woman in her late teens or twenties with Graves' ophthalmopathy. Donor details come from another sample of the same person, matched by shared clones. Sequences were obtained from peripheral blood. Rearrangement joined TRBV7-2 to TRBJ1-5; no confident D gene assignment can be made. This receptor has the CDR3 CASSYQTPPQHF. The nucleotide sequence reads as follows: TGTGCCAGCAGCTATCAGACACCGCCCCAGCATTTT.